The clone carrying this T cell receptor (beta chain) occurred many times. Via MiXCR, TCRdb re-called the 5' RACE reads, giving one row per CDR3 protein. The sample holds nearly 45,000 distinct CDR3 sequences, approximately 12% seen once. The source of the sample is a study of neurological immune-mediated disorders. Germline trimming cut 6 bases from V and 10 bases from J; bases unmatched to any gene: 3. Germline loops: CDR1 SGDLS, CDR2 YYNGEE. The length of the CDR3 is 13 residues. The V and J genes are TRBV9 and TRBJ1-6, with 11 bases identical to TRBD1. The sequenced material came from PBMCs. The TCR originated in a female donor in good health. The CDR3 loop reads CASNRDRGSPLHF. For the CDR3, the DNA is TGTGCCAGCAATCGGGACAGGGGGTCACCCCTCCACTTT.